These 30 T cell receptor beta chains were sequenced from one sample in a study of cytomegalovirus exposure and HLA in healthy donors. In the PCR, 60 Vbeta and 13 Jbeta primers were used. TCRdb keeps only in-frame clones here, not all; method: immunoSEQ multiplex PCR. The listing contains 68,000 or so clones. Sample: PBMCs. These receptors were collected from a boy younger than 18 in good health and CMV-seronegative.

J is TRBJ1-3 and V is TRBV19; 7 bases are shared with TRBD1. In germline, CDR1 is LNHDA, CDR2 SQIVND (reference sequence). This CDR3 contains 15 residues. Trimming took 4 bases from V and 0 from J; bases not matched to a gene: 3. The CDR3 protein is CASSTGQVSGNTIYF. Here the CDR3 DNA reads TGTGCCAGTAGTACCGGACAGGTCTCTGGAAACACCATATATTTT.

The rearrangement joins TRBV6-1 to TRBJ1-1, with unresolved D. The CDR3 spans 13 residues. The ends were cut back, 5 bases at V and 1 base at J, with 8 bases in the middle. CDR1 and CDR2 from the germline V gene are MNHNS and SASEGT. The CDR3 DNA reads TGTGCCAGCAGTCCGACAAGGAACACTGAAGCTTTCTTT. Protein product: CASSPTRNTEAFF.

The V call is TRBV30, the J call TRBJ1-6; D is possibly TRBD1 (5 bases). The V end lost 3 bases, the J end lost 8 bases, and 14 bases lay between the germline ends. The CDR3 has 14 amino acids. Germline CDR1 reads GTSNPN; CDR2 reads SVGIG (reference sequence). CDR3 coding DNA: TGTGCCTGGAGATTTCCCAGGGATGATTCACCCCTCCACTTT. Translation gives CAWRFPRDDSPLHF.

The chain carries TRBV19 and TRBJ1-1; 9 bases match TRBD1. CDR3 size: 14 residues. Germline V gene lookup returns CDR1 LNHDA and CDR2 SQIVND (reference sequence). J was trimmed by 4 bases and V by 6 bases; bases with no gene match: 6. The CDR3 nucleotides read TGTGCCAGTAGCCTCGACAGGGGGGCCACTGAAGCTTTCTTT. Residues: CASSLDRGATEAFF.

The CDR3 DNA is TGTGCCAGCGCGCCTCAAACAGGGGGCATGGTCGCTGAAGCTTTCTTT. Residues: CASAPQTGGMVAEAFF. This rearrangement joins TRBV18 to TRBJ1-1, with 9 bases lining up with TRBD1. The germline CDR1 and CDR2 sequences are KGHSH and LQKENI. With V trimmed by 8 bases and J by 6 bases, 16 bases remained unmatched. The CDR3 spans 16 residues. Variable domain in full (rest from reference TRBV18 and TRBJ1-1): NAGVMQNPRHLVRRRGQEARLRCSPMKGHSHVYWYRQLPEEGLKFMVYLQKENIIDESGMPKERFSAEFPKEGPSILRIQQVVRGDSAAYFCASAPQTGGMVAEAFFGQGTRLTVV.

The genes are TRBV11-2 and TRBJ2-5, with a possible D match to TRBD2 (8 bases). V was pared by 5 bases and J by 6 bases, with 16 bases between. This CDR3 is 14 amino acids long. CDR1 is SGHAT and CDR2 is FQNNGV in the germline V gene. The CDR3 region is CASSPGGGGKTQYF. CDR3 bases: TGTGCCAGCAGCCCGGGAGGGGGCGGGAAGACCCAGTACTTC.

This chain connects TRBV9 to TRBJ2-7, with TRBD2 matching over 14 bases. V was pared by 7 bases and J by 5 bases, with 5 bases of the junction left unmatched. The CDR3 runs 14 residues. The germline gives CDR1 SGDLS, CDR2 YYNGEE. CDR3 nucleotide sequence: TGTGCCAGCGCGTTGGGACTAGCGGGGGACGAGCAGTACTTC. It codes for CASALGLAGDEQYF.

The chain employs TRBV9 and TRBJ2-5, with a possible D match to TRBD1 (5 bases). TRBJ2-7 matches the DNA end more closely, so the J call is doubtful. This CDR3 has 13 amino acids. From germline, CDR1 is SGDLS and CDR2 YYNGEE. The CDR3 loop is CASSPRASYEQYF. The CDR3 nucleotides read TGTGCCAGCAGCCCCAGGGCCTCCTACGAGCAGTACTTC.

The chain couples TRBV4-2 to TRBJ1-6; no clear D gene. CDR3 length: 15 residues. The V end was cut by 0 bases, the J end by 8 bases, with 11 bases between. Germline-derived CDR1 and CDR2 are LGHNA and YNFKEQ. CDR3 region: CASSQDPRRYSPLHF. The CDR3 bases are TGTGCCAGCAGCCAAGACCCCAGGCGATATTCACCCCTCCACTTT.

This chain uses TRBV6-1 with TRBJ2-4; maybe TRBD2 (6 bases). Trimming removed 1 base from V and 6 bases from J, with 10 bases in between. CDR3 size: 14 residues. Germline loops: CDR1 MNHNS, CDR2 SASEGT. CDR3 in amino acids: CASSEVGTLNIQYF. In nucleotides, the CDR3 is TGTGCCAGCAGTGAAGTCGGGACTTTAAACATTCAGTACTTC.

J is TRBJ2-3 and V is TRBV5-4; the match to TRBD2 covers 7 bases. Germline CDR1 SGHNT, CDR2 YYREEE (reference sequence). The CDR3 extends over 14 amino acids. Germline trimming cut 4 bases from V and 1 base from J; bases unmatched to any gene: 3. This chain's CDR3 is CASSIGLGTDTQYF. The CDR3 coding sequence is TGTGCCAGCAGCATCGGACTAGGCACAGATACGCAGTATTTT.

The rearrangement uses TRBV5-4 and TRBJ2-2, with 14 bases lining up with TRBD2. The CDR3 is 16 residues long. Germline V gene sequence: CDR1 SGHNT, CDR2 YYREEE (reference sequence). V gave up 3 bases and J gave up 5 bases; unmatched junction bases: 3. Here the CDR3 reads CASSSGTSGSTGELFF. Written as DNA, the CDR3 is TGTGCCAGCAGCTCGGGGACTAGCGGGAGTACCGGGGAGCTGTTTTTT.

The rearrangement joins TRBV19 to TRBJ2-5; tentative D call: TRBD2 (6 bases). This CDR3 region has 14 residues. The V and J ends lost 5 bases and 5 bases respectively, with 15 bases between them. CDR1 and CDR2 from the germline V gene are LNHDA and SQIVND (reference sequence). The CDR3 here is CASSPSGGRETQYF. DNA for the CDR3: TGTGCCAGTAGTCCCAGTGGAGGGAGGGAGACCCAGTACTTC.

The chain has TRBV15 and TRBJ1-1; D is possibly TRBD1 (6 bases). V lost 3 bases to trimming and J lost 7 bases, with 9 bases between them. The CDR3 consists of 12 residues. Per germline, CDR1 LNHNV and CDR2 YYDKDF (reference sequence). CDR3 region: CATSRGANEAFF. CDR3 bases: TGTGCCACCAGCAGGGGGGCCAATGAAGCTTTCTTT.

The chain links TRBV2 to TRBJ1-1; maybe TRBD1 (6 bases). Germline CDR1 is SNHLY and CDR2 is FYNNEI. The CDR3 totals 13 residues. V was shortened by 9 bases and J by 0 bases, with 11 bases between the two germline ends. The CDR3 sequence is CARIGQLNTEAFF. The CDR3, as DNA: TGTGCCAGGATAGGACAGCTGAACACTGAAGCTTTCTTT.

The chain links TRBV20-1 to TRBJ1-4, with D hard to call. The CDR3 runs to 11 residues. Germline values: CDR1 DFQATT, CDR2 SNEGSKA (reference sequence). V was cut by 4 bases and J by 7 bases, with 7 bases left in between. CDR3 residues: CSAINGEKLFF. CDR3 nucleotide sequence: TGCAGTGCTATCAACGGTGAAAAACTGTTTTTT.

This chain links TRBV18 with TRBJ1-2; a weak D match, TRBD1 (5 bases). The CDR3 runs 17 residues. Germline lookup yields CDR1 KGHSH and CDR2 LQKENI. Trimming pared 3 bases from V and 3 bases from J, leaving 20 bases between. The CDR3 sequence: CASSPAEGPHSDYGYTF. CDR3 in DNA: TGTGCCAGCTCACCGGCGGAGGGGCCTCACTCCGACTATGGCTACACCTTC.

This CDR3 reads CASSPGLAGVSYEQYF. The DNA of the CDR3 is TGTGCCAGCAGTCCAGGACTAGCGGGGGTCTCCTACGAGCAGTACTTC. The V call is TRBV13, the J call TRBJ2-7; TRBD2 matches 13 bases. The CDR3 has 16 residues. Trimming removed 6 bases from V and 0 bases from J; junction bases left unmatched: 5. Germline CDR1 PRHDT, CDR2 FYEKMQ (reference sequence).

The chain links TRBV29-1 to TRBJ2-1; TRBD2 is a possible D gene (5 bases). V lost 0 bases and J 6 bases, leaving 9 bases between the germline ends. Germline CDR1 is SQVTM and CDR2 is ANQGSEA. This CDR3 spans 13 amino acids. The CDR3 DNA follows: TGCAGCGTTGAAGAGCGGAGGTTCAATGAGCAGTTCTTC. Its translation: CSVEERRFNEQFF.

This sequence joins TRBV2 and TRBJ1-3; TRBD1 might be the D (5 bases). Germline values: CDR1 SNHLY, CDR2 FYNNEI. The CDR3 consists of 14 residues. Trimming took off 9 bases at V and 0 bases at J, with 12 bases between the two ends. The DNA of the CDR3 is TGTGCCAGGTCTTCGGGGGACTCTGGAAACACCATATATTTT. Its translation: CARSSGDSGNTIYF. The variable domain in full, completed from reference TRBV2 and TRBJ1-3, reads EPEVTQTPSHQVTQMGQEVILRCVPISNHLYFYWYRQILGQKVEFLVSFYNNEISEKSEIFDDQFSVERPDGSNFTLKIRSTKLEDSAMYFCARSSGDSGNTIYFGEGSWLTVV.

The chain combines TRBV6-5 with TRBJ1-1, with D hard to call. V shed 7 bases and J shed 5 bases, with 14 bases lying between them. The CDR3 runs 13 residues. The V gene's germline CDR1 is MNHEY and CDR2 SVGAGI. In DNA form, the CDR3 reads TGTGCCAGCAATCGGGGAGGTCAGACTGAAGCTTTCTTT. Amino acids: CASNRGGQTEAFF.

CDR3 bases: TGTGCCAGCAGCTCCTCTGGGGCTAGCGGCCTAAGCTCCTACAATGAGCAGTTCTTC. Protein sequence: CASSSSGASGLSSYNEQFF. This chain joins TRBV7-8 and TRBJ2-1; 7 bases align to TRBD2. CDR3 length: 19 residues. The junction had 15 bases not matched to a gene; V was cut back by 4 bases and J by 0 bases. From germline, CDR1 is SGHVS and CDR2 FQNEAQ.

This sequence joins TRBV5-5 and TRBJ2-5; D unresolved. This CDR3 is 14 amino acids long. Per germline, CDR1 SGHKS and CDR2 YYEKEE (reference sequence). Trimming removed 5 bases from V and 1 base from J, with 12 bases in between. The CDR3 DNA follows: TGTGCCAGCAGTGCAGGAAGTAGCCAAGAGACCCAGTACTTC. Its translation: CASSAGSSQETQYF.

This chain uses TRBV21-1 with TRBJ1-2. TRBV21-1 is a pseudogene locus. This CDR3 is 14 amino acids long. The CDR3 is CASRRERVNYGYTF. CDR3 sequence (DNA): TGTGCCAGCAGGAGGGAGAGGGTTAACTATGGCTACACCTTC.

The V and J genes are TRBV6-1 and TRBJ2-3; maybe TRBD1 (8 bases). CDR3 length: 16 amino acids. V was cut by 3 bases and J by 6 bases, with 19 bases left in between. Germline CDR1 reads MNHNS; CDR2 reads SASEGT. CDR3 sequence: CASSEQEQGGVDTQYF. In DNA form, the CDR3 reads TGTGCCAGCAGTGAGCAAGAACAGGGGGGGGTTGATACGCAGTATTTT.

CDR3 sequence reads: CASSQIAGDNEQYF. The DNA for the CDR3 is TGTGCCAGCTCACAAATAGCGGGAGATAACGAGCAGTACTTC. This chain joins TRBV18 and TRBJ2-7, with 9 bases that match TRBD2. This CDR3 is 14 amino acids long. V shed 4 bases, J shed 5 bases, and the junction held 6 bases outside the gene matches. The germline gives CDR1 KGHSH, CDR2 LQKENI.

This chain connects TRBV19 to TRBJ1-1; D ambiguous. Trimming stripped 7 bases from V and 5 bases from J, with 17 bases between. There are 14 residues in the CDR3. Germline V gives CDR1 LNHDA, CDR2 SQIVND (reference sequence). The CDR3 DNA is TGTGCCAGTAAGACCGGAGGGATGGGGACTGAAGCTTTCTTT. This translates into CASKTGGMGTEAFF.

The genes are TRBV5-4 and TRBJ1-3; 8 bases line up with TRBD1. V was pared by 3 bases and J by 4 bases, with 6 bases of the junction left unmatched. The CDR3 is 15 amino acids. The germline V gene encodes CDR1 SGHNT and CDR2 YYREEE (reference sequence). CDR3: CASSSSGQGGNTIYF. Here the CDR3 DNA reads TGTGCCAGCAGCTCCTCTGGACAGGGAGGAAACACCATATATTTT. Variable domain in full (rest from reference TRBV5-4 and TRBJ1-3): ETGVTQSPTHLIKTRGQQVTLRCSSQSGHNTVSWYQQALGQGPQFIFQYYREEENGRGNFPPRFSGLQFPNYSSELNVNALELDDSALYLCASSSSGQGGNTIYFGEGSWLTVV.

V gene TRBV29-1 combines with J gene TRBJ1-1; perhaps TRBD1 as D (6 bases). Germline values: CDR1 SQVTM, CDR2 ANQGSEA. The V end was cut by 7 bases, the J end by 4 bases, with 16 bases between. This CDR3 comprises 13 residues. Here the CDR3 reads CSAPQGIFTEAFF. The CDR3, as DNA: TGCAGCGCCCCGCAGGGGATATTCACTGAAGCTTTCTTT.

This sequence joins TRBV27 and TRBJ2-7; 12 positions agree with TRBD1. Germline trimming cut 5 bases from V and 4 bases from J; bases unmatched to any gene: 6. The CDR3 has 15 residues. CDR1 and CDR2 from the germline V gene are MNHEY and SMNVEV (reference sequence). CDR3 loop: CASSARDRGRYEQYF. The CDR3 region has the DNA TGTGCCAGCAGTGCCAGGGACAGGGGGCGGTACGAGCAGTACTTC.